This TCR beta chain originates from a study of OX40 agonist ivuxolimab in advanced cancers. In the study overall: Dose-escalation patients had hepatocellular carcinoma, melanoma, renal cell or head and neck cancer. Findings and limits, study-wide: It was not determined which antigens were specifically recognized by the peripheral T cells that had undergone clonal expansion. Clonal expansion was among the lowest in partial responders at 0.1-3.0 mg/kg, especially CD8+.

About this clone: Antigen: not known.

The protocol was immunoSEQ multiplex PCR, while the TCRdb copy is restricted to in-frame clones and leaves out a portion. The table lists 11,000 to 15,000 clones, around 93% of them singletons. CDR3 length equals 14 residues. Looked up from germline, CDR1 is LGHNA and CDR2 is YSLEER. V shed 1 base and J 2 bases; nucleotides not matched to a gene: 1. The cohort excluded patients with autoimmune disease history or systemic immunosuppression. The chain employs TRBV4-3 and TRBJ2-7; 8 bases agree with TRBD1. The sequencing used CD4+ or CD8+ T cells sorted from blood, collected in a trial of the OX40 agonist ivuxolimab. The sequence came from an adult with an advanced solid tumor such as melanoma, head and neck, liver or kidney cancer. CDR3 amino acids: CASSQGTGPYEQYF. The CDR3 DNA sequence: TGCGCCAGCAGCCAAGGGACAGGGCCCTACGAGCAGTACTTC.